Included here is one T cell receptor beta chain sequence, with context. A second about 6 to 11 cycle PCR used barcoded and J-beta primers. A tag from a template-switch adaptor with 12 random nucleotides marked each cDNA molecule. MiXCR, run by TCRdb on the 5' RACE reads, gives a single entry per CDR3 protein. The sample comprises 450,000 to 700,000 distinct CDR3 sequences, 25% to 30% of which are singletons, and around 18% rests with the top ten. This CDR3 spans 15 amino acids. Trimming cost V 6 bases and J 4 bases, with 16 bases left between them. The data stem from a study of blood T cells in healthy people across ages. Individuals who donated were healthy Caucasians from Russia aged about 6 to 100.

Material: blood. The chain combines TRBV12-3 or TRBV12-4 with TRBJ2-1; no reliable D call. This sequence originates from a woman in her 70s in good health. CDR3 loop: CASSPDKANYNEQFF. In DNA, the CDR3 is TGTGCCAGCAGCCCCGACAAGGCGAATTACAATGAGCAGTTCTTC.